These T cell receptor beta chains were read from a single sample in a study of T-cell reconstitution after alpha-beta-depleted transplantation in children. TCRdb reprocessed the PCR reads via MiXCR and lists one record per CDR3 protein. The sample holds 540,000 or so distinct CDR3 sequences, roughly 24% seen once. The source was PBMCs, mostly from graft donor cells, collected 360 days after TCRalphabeta/CD19-depleted stem cell transplant. The receptor set was obtained from a boy under two years old who had a stem cell transplant for acute myeloid leukemia, so the T cells may come from the graft donor. CDR3s include the opening cysteine and the closing phenylalanine or tryptophan. A D gene is named only where the DNA matches it firmly. Clone size is shown for a subset of rows, as once, few, many or a class of expanded clone.

v_call,clone_size,d_call,cdr3_aa
TRBV6-2/TRBV6-3,NA,NA,CASSYLGLVNEQFF
TRBV7-6,few,NA,CASSSPWGANVLTF
TRBV20-1,NA,TRBD2,CSARIAGGAYEQYF
TRBV9,NA,NA,CASSVAAGLPYEQYF
TRBV12-3/TRBV12-4,NA,NA,CASSLLGTMNTEAFF
TRBV30,NA,NA,CAWSVSRTFAALLAKNIQYF
TRBV6-5,NA,NA,CASGRLNQPQHF
TRBV11-3,NA,NA,CASSLDGAGTYGYTF
TRBV28,few,TRBD1,CASSLTGEFETQYF
TRBV20-1,few,NA,CSASRDLGRGNTIYF
TRBV20-1,few,NA,CSARDRVEGPEAFF
TRBV20-1,few,NA,CSAGKGHYEQYF
TRBV29-1,NA,NA,CSVALLLRIYEQFF
TRBV25-1,NA,TRBD2,CASSGDGGYYNEQFF
TRBV20-1,many,TRBD1,CSARDRDRGGEKLFF
TRBV12-3/TRBV12-4,once,NA,CASSLTTNNEQFF
TRBV20-1,NA,TRBD2,CSAFRRRLAGNEQFF
TRBV20-1,few,TRBD1,CSASMQGARTEAFF
TRBV20-1,NA,TRBD2,CSARLAGRNYNEQFF
TRBV6-5,few,TRBD2,CASSYGTGGQETQYF
TRBV6-1,few,NA,CASSPRNPGSNQPQHF
TRBV20-1,few,NA,CSARVGNEQFF
TRBV10-3,NA,NA,CAISESEKAKTSTDTQYF
TRBV18,NA,NA,CASTSQVNSGNTIYF
TRBV3-1,NA,NA,CASSQGAGLGEQFF
TRBV6-1,few,NA,CASSRPSEGTDTQYF
TRBV29-1,many,TRBD1,CSVVPGQGKETQYF
TRBV13,NA,NA,CASSLQVDWPDTQYF
TRBV28,many,TRBD1,CASSLSGGIGNTIYF
TRBV20-1,NA,NA,CSAQPRQTNTGELFF
TRBV5-1,NA,TRBD2,CASSLVRVLLAGENTGELFF
TRBV20-1,many,NA,CSARQSTAYEQYF
TRBV3-1,many,TRBD2,CASSQGRGGPYNEQFF
TRBV20-1,many,TRBD1,CSATPRQGREQFF
TRBV5-1,many,NA,CASSLARDRASAANTGELFF
TRBV2,NA,NA,CASARRGGNQPQHF
TRBV7-9,many,TRBD2,CASSLSWGGETQYF
TRBV4-1,many,TRBD1,CASSQGFLQGNVDQPQHF
TRBV7-3,NA,TRBD1,CASSLRGGDRGTDEQFF
TRBV25-1,NA,NA,CASSEYKGTGYTF
TRBV6-1,few,NA,CASSRWVTDQPQHF
TRBV29-1,few,TRBD1,CSALGNRGAVVGTQYF